This T cell receptor (beta chain) was retrieved from a study of type 1 and type 2 diabetes patients. Genomic DNA was the PCR template. A primer set of 30 forward and 13 reverse primers amplified the CDR3. From the multiplex PCR reads, TCRdb called clonotypes with MiXCR, one entry per CDR3 protein. The sample holds around 300,000 distinct CDR3 sequences, 47% seen once. This clonotype was detected only once. CDR3 length: 15 amino acids. V was shortened by 2 bases and J by 5 bases, with 15 bases between the two germline ends. Germline CDR1 reads MDHEN; CDR2 reads SYDVKM. The clonotype comes from a man between 18 and 29 years old with type 2 diabetes. Input material: peripheral blood mononuclear cells (PBMCs). V gene TRBV28 combines with J gene TRBJ2-5, with TRBD1 as a possible D gene (6 bases). The CDR3 region has the DNA TGTGCCAGCAGTTTAGGGGGCTCAGCTGAGGAGACCCAGTACTTC. Its translation: CASSLGGSAEETQYF.